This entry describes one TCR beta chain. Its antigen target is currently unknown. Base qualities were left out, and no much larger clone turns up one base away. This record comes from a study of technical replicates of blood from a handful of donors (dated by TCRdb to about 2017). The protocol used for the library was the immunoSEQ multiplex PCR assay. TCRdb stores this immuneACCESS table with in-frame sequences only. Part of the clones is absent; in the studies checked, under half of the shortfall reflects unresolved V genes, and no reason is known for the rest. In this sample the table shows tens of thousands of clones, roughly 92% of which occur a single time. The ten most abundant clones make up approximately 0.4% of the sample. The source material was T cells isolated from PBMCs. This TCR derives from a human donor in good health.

This receptor has the CDR3 CASSEPLGGNTEAFF. The base sequence is TGCGCCAGCAGTGAACCGCTCGGGGGGAACACTGAAGCTTTCTTT. This sequence uses TRBV10-2 and TRBJ1-1; the D segment could be TRBD1, given 5 matching bases. Measured from the cysteine to the phenylalanine, the CDR3 is 15 residues long. The entry retains the CDR3 DNA only, 45 bases that are in frame from base 1. A distance of 12 bases separates the germline ends of V and J, which lose 3 bases and 1 base respectively. CDR1 WSHSY and CDR2 SAAADI were looked up in the germline V gene.